The entry that follows covers one TCR beta chain sequence. Its antigen is still unknown. The data are from a study of T cell responses to AZD1222 COVID-19 vaccine. Whole-study findings and limits: Just 5 or 6 AZD1222 recipients tested seropositive at baseline.

The repertoire was sequenced with immunoSEQ multiplex PCR; TCRdb's copy has only in-frame clones and lacks some. The sample includes approximately 140,000 clones, approximately 90% seen only once; the top ten take about 3%. The receptor was isolated from an adult in good health. This sample comprised peripheral blood, obtained on day 0 of AZD1222 vaccination.

In DNA, the CDR3 is TGTGCCAGCAGTTTTTCCGGGATTGTGAACACTGAAGCTTTCTTT. Amino acids: CASSFSGIVNTEAFF. This chain links TRBV28 with TRBJ1-1; D not resolved. V was shortened by 3 bases and J by 0 bases, with 11 bases between the two germline ends. The CDR3 consists of 15 residues. Germline CDR1 MDHEN, CDR2 SYDVKM.